This T cell receptor beta chain emerged from a study of OX40 agonist ivuxolimab in advanced cancers. Looking at the study overall: Ivuxolimab was a fully human IgG2 agonistic monoclonal antibody targeting the costimulatory receptor OX40 (CD134). Partial responses were achieved by three dose-escalation patients, of whom one had hepatocellular carcinoma and two had cutaneous melanoma. Prior anti-PD-1, anti-PD-L1 or anti-CTLA-4 therapy was permitted, and checkpoint inhibitors had been received by 30% to 40% of dose-escalation patients. The paper covers the monotherapy dose-escalation part of the phase I ivuxolimab trial, which included N ≈ 50 patients. Intravenous ivuxolimab was administered to patients every 2 weeks at six dose levels: 0.01, 0.1, 0.3, 1.5, 3 and 10 mg/kg. In the dose-escalation cohort, more than 75% of patients were male, and the mean age was roughly 60 years, with a range of roughly 20 to 80. Of the approximately 54 patients in dose escalation, 19 had hepatocellular carcinoma, some 15 had melanoma, 9 had renal cell carcinoma and 9 had head and neck cancer. Peripheral TCRbeta sequencing aimed to test whether ivuxolimab altered TCR sequence diversity and caused clonal T-cell expansion.

The germline V gene supplies CDR1 MNHEY and CDR2 SVGAGI. The CDR3 sequence holds 11 residues, the cysteine and phenylalanine included. CDR3 DNA is the only sequence kept; it has 33 bases, read in frame from the first base. The V end loses 7 bases and the J end loses 4 bases, and a stretch of 7 bases separates them. Genomic DNA was isolated from the sorted cells so that the TCRbeta CDR3 region could be sequenced. The immunoSEQ Assay was used to sequence the TCRbeta CDR3 regions. TCRdb holds this immuneACCESS table with in-frame rearrangements only. Some clones are missing; in checked studies, unresolved V genes explain under half, and the rest has no known cause. For this sample the table gives 60,000 or so clones, of which around 87% were detected only once. Roughly 5% of the sample lies in the top ten. Summary of the overall study and its limitations: After ivuxolimab, expanded clones were on average more numerous among CD8+ T cells than among CD4+ T cells. At doses from 0.1 to 3.0 mg/kg, clonal expansion was seen in both CD4+ and CD8+ blood T cells between baseline and week 6. The antigen specificity of the peripheral T cells that underwent clonal expansion was not determined. In partial responders in the 0.1-3.0 mg/kg groups, normalized peripheral clonal expansion was found to be among the lowest, especially among CD8+ T cells. Low levels of normalized T-cell clonal expansion were also seen in some patients who did not respond.

Note on this clone: Its antigen is unknown. Base qualities are not recorded, but no much larger clone differs from it by a single base.

Patients with autoimmune disease history or receiving systemic immunosuppression were excluded from the trial. In every dose cohort, peripheral blood was drawn for TCR sequencing at baseline, cycle 4 day 1, and cycle 7 day 1. The samples were taken from a phase I, first-in-human, multicenter, open-label dose-escalation trial of ivuxolimab. Adults with locally advanced or metastatic head and neck squamous cell, hepatocellular, melanoma or renal cell carcinoma were enrolled in the trial. Before TCR sequencing, CD4+ T cells and CD8+ T cells were sorted from peripheral blood as separate populations. The sequence is built from TRBV6-5 and TRBJ1-1, with the D gene not confidently named. The source material was CD4+ or CD8+ T cells sorted from blood, sampled in a trial of the OX40 agonist ivuxolimab. This clonotype was sampled from an adult with an advanced solid tumor such as melanoma, head and neck, liver or kidney cancer. The CDR3 region: CASMWGTEAFF. In nucleotide form, the sequence is TGTGCCAGCATGTGGGGCACTGAAGCTTTCTTT.